These 13 T cell receptor beta chains originate from one sample sequenced in a study of cytomegalovirus exposure and HLA in healthy donors. It was with 60 Vbeta and 13 Jbeta primers that the PCR ran. TCRdb's copy holds only in-frame clones and misses some; the assay was immunoSEQ multiplex PCR. The repertoire holds approximately 150,000 clones, with 65% to 70% as singletons. The sample consisted of PBMCs. These receptors were obtained from a man younger than 40 in good health and CMV-seropositive.

The J gene is TRBJ2-7, the V gene TRBV7-9; D is possibly TRBD1 (5 bases). Germline values: CDR1 SEHNR, CDR2 FQNEAQ (reference sequence). This CDR3 is 14 amino acids long. The V end was cut by 5 bases, the J end by 0 bases, with 11 bases between. This CDR3 reads CASSTQGISYEQYF. CDR3 bases: TGTGCCAGCAGCACGCAGGGAATCTCCTACGAGCAGTACTTC. The entire variable domain, with the rest obtained from reference TRBV7-9 and TRBJ2-7, is as follows: DTGVSQNPRHKITKRGQNVTFRCDPISEHNRLYWYRQTLGQGPEFLTYFQNEAQLEKSRLLSDRFSAERPKGSFSTLEIQRTEQGDSAMYLCASSTQGISYEQYFGPGTRLTVT.

A note on this clone: This sample includes further DNA sequences coding for the same CDR3. This chain joins TRBV28 and TRBJ1-4; 9 bases agree with TRBD1. The germline V gene encodes CDR1 MDHEN and CDR2 SYDVKM. V lost 4 bases and J lost 8; bases outside the gene matches: 5. This CDR3 is 14 amino acids long. CDR3 protein: CASSSPGQGEKLFF. CDR3 sequence (DNA): TGTGCCAGCAGTTCCCCCGGACAGGGGGAAAAACTGTTTTTT.

The chain carries TRBV2 and TRBJ1-2; D is undetermined. The CDR3 contains 15 residues. Germline CDR1 and CDR2: SNHLY and FYNNEI. Trimming stripped 6 bases from V and 4 bases from J, with 18 bases between. As DNA, the CDR3 is TGTGCCAGCAGGACCATGGAGGGAGACCTCTATGGCTACACCTTC. This encodes CASRTMEGDLYGYTF.

This sequence joins TRBV19 and TRBJ2-7, with D possibly matching TRBD1 (5 bases). Between the trimmed V and J ends, which lost 11 bases and 2 bases, there was a span of 16 bases. CDR3 length: 13 residues. CDR1 is LNHDA and CDR2 is SQIVND in the germline V gene (reference sequence). The CDR3: CAVLGEFPYEQYF. The DNA for the CDR3 is TGTGCCGTCTTAGGGGAATTCCCCTACGAGCAGTACTTC.

The V call is TRBV27, the J call TRBJ1-2; 12 bases are a match to TRBD1. Trimming at V came to 3 bases and at J to 7 bases, leaving 6 bases not matched to a gene. The V gene's germline CDR1 is MNHEY and CDR2 SMNVEV (reference sequence). The CDR3 consists of 15 residues. The CDR3 coding sequence is TGTGCCAGCAGTTTGGGACAGGGGGCGATTGGTGGCTACACCTTC. It is translated as CASSLGQGAIGGYTF.

This sequence joins TRBV13 and TRBJ2-5, with a tentative D call TRBD2 (6 bases). This CDR3 is built from 16 residues. Germline CDR1 reads PRHDT; CDR2 reads FYEKMQ (reference sequence). With 6 bases removed from V and 4 bases from J, the gap between germline ends came to 21 bases. CDR3 in amino acids: CASSSALGGDGETQYF. The CDR3 bases are TGTGCCAGCAGTTCCGCGTTGGGGGGAGACGGAGAGACCCAGTACTTC.

This clone was observed once. The chain links TRBV9 to TRBJ1-2, with TRBD1 identical over 7 bases. The CDR3 runs 14 residues. Germline loops: CDR1 SGDLS, CDR2 YYNGEE. V was pared by 5 bases and J by 0 bases, with 4 bases of the junction left unmatched. The DNA for the CDR3 is TGTGCCAGCAGGTCGACAGGGCCTAACTATGGCTACACCTTC. Its translation: CASRSTGPNYGYTF.

The CDR3: CASSVGGIGTEAFF. CDR3 coding DNA: TGTGCCAGCAGCGTAGGCGGAATAGGCACTGAAGCTTTCTTT. V is TRBV9 and J is TRBJ1-1; unclear D gene. The V gene lost 0 bases and the J gene lost 4 bases, with 10 bases spanning the gap. Germline V lookup: CDR1 SGDLS, CDR2 YYNGEE. This CDR3 contains 14 residues.

The sample holds a few counts of this clone. This chain links TRBV10-2 with TRBJ2-5; D may be TRBD2 (6 bases). The V gene's germline CDR1 is WSHSY and CDR2 SAAADI. This CDR3 region has 15 residues. Between the trimmed V and J ends, which lost 10 bases and 5 bases, there was a span of 23 bases. The CDR3 DNA reads as TGCGCCACCGCAGACGGTGGGGGGATCCTGGAGACCCAGTACTTC. This codes for CATADGGGILETQYF.

The chain links TRBV30 to TRBJ1-1, with D unclear. Trimming pared 0 bases from V and 0 bases from J, leaving 8 bases between. In germline, CDR1 is GTSNPN, CDR2 SVGIG (reference sequence). This CDR3 is 14 amino acids long. CDR3 DNA: TGTGCCTGGAGTGTTCAGACAATGAACACTGAAGCTTTCTTT. Residues: CAWSVQTMNTEAFF. Based on the CDR3 plus reference TRBV30 and TRBJ1-1, the full variable domain is SQTIHQWPATLVQPVGSPLSLECTVEGTSNPNLYWYRQAAGRGLQLLFYSVGIGQISSEVPQNLSASRPQDRQFILSSKKLLLSDSGFYLCAWSVQTMNTEAFFGQGTRLTVV.

There are a few counts of this clone. The rearrangement links TRBV6-6 to TRBJ2-3, with D unclear. The CDR3 loop spans 16 amino acids. Trimming stripped 1 base from V and 3 bases from J, with 14 bases between. Germline CDR1 is MNHNY and CDR2 is SVGAGI (reference sequence). The CDR3 reads CASSYLVVLETDTQYF. DNA of the CDR3: TGTGCCAGCAGTTACTTAGTAGTACTGGAGACAGATACGCAGTATTTT.

The chain joins TRBV5-1 to TRBJ1-4; 7 bases line up with TRBD1. This CDR3 has 14 amino acids. V shed 0 bases and J 8 bases; nucleotides not matched to a gene: 4. Germline loops: CDR1 SGHRS, CDR2 YFSETQ. CDR3 amino acids: CASSLDPGGEKLFF. The CDR3 DNA reads as TGCGCCAGCAGCTTGGATCCAGGGGGGGAAAAACTGTTTTTT.

This sequence joins TRBV6-5 and TRBJ1-1, with 9 bases matching TRBD1. The length of the CDR3 is 14 residues. Germline CDR1 and CDR2: MNHEY and SVGAGI. The ends lost 6 bases at V and 8 bases at J; junction bases unmatched: 10. The CDR3 nucleotides read TGTGCCAGCAGGCTCGACAGGGGGGCGGCCGAAGCTTTCTTT. Residues: CASRLDRGAAEAFF.